This T cell receptor (beta chain) came from a study of T-cell reconstitution after alpha-beta-depleted transplantation in children. Using unique molecular identifiers, the investigators prepared the TCRbeta library. Using its own MiXCR run on the PCR reads, TCRdb lists one record per CDR3 protein. The sample lists more than 450,000 distinct CDR3 sequences, roughly 18% occurring once. V shed 4 bases and J shed 0 bases, with 6 bases lying between them. Germline V gene sequence: CDR1 ENHRY, CDR2 SYGVKD. The CDR3 is 13 residues long. This clonotype has a handful of counts. The receptor's source is a human donor who donated a stem cell graft to a child with acute lymphoblastic leukemia. The chain is built from TRBV10-3 and TRBJ2-5; D not certain. Sequencing used PBMCs from the stem cell graft donor, obtained from the stem cell graft. In DNA form, the CDR3 reads TGTGCCATCAGTGTTTCCTACCAAGAGACCCAGTACTTC. It yields the protein CAISVSYQETQYF.